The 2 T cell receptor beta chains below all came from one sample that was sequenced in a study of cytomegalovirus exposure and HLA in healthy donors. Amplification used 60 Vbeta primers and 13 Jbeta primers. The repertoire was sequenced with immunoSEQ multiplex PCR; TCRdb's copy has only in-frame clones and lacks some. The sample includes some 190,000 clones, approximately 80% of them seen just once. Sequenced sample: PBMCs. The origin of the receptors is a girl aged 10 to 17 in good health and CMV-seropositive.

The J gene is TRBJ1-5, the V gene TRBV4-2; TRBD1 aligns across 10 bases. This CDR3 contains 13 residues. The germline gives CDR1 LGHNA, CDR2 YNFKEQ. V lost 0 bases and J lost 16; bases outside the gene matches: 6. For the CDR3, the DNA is TGTGCCAGCAGCCAAGATTCGGACAGGGGGAGACATTTT. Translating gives CASSQDSDRGRHF.

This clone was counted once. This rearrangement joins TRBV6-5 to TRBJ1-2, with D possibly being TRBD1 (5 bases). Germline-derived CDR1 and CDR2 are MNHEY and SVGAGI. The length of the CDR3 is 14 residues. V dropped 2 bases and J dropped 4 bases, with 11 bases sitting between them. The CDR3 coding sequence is TGTGCCAGCAGTTACGGGCAGGGAGGCTATGGCTACACCTTC. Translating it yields CASSYGQGGYGYTF.